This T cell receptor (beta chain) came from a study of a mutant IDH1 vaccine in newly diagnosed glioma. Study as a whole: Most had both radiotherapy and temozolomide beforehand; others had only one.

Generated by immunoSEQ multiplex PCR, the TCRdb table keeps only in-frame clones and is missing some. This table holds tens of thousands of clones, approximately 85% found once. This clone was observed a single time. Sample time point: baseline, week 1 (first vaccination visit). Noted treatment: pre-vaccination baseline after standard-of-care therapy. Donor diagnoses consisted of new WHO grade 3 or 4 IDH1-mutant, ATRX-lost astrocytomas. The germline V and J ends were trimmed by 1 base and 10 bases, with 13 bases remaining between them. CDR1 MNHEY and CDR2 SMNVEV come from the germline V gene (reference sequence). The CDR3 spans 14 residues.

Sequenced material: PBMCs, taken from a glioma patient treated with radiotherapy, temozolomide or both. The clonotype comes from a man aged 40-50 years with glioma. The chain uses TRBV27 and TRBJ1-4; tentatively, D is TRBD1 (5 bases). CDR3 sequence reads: CASSLFPQGGKLFF. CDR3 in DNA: TGTGCCAGCAGTTTATTCCCCCAGGGAGGAAAACTGTTTTTT.